Ten or more counts support the clone carrying this T cell receptor beta chain. No antigen is known for it. Regions amplified from RNA transcripts were the TCR beta CDR3 regions. TCR CDR3 regions were first amplified by RT-PCR with HTBI primers. TCRdb recomputed calls from the multiplex PCR reads with MiXCR, one row per CDR3 protein. Of hundreds of thousands of distinct CDR3 sequences listed, about 15% are singletons. The data derive from a study of T cells in Graves' hyperthyroidism and ophthalmopathy. Regarding the study as a whole: With a median lead of approximately 6.4 months before onset, the model predicted ophthalmopathy.

The CDR3 loop spans 15 amino acids. The V gene lost 6 bases and the J gene lost 0 bases, with 13 bases spanning the gap. Germline CDR1 reads SNHLY; CDR2 reads FYNNEI. Each diagnosis drew on symptoms, thyroxine, TRAb, thyroid ultrasound and orbital computed tomography findings. The sequence came from a man younger than 35 with Graves' ophthalmopathy. The sample consisted of blood. The gene calls are TRBV2 and TRBJ2-3; D call uncertain. CDR3: CASSKNPPSTDTQYF. CDR3 DNA: TGTGCCAGCAGCAAGAACCCCCCTAGCACAGATACGCAGTATTTT.